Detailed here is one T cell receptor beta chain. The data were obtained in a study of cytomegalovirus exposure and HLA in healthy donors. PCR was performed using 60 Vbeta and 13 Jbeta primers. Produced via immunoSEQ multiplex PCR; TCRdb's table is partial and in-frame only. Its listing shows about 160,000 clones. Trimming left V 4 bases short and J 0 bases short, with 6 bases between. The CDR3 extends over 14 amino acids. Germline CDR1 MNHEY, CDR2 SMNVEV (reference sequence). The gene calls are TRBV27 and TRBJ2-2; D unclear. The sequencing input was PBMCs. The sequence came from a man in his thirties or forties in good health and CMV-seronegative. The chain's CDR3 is CASSSHSNTGELFF. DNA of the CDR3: TGTGCCAGCAGTTCCCATTCGAACACCGGGGAGCTGTTTTTT.